A single sample gave rise to the 25 T cell receptor beta chains below, sequenced in a study of regulatory T cells in long-lasting Graves disease. The time point: newly diagnosed GD, antithyroid drugs for less than 3 months. PBMC-derived RNA was used for the TCR library. CDR3-region Arm-PCR and iRepertoire HTBI primers produced the TCR beta libraries. TCRdb analysed the multiplex PCR reads with MiXCR anew, one entry per CDR3 protein. The table lists 400,000 to 500,000 distinct CDR3 sequences, approximately 15% of them singletons, with about 8% in the top ten. The sample was also reused in another study, on T cells in Graves' hyperthyroidism and ophthalmopathy.

The sequenced sample was peripheral blood mononuclear cells (PBMCs), obtained at new diagnosis, from a patient treated with antithyroid drugs. Receptors were obtained from a woman aged 40-49 years with Graves disease.

The sample holds many counts of this clonotype. The rearrangement uses TRBV3-1 and TRBJ1-1, with D possibly being TRBD1 (6 bases). The germline V gene has CDR1 LGHDT and CDR2 YNNKEL (reference sequence). V lost 0 bases and J lost 2, with 10 bases in between. The CDR3 spans 15 residues. The CDR3 DNA sequence: TGTGCCAGCAGCCAAGATGGGGGGGGCAACACTGAAGCTTTCTTT. Its translation is CASSQDGGGNTEAFF. Looking up the rest from reference TRBV3-1 and TRBJ1-1 gives the full variable domain: DTAVSQTPKYLVTQMGNDKSIKCEQNLGHDTMYWYKQDSKKFLKIMFSYNNKELIINETVPNRFSPKSPDKAHLNLHINSLELGDSAVYFCASSQDGGGNTEAFFGQGTRLTVV.

Only a few counts were recorded for this clonotype. J is TRBJ2-5 and V is TRBV13; tentative D call: TRBD2 (6 bases). Trimming took off 5 bases at V and 1 base at J, with 8 bases between the two ends. The germline gives CDR1 PRHDT, CDR2 FYEKMQ (reference sequence). This CDR3 contains 13 residues. DNA for the CDR3: TGTGCCAGCAGCGAGCGGGCCCAAGAGACCCAGTACTTC. Translated: CASSERAQETQYF.

This clonotype was recorded at least ten times. The CDR3 DNA reads as TGTGCCAGCAACCCCCAGGGGGTCAACACTGAAGCTTTCTTT. Translation gives CASNPQGVNTEAFF. The chain couples TRBV9 to TRBJ1-1, with TRBD1 identical over 7 bases. The CDR3 runs 14 residues. Germline-derived CDR1 and CDR2 are SGDLS and YYNGEE. Unmatched junction bases numbered 7, after V lost 6 bases and J lost 2 bases.

This clonotype came up many times. This chain connects TRBV2 to TRBJ1-5; D is ambiguous. Germline-derived CDR1 and CDR2 are SNHLY and FYNNEI. CDR3 length: 14 amino acids. V lost 5 bases and J lost 0, with 8 bases in between. The CDR3 region has the DNA TGTGCCAGCAGTAACGAATATAGCAATCAGCCCCAGCATTTT. As protein: CASSNEYSNQPQHF.

In its sample, this clonotype was seen many times. The chain recombines TRBV30 with TRBJ2-1; no reliable D call. The CDR3 has 11 residues. Germline V gives CDR1 GTSNPN, CDR2 SVGIG (reference sequence). V gave up 6 bases and J gave up 2 bases, with 5 bases separating them. CDR3 sequence: CACSPYNEQFF. For the CDR3, the DNA is TGTGCCTGCAGTCCCTACAATGAGCAGTTCTTC.

This clonotype was counted a few times. DNA for the CDR3: TGTGCCTGGAGTGAGCATTCAGGGGCGCACACCTACGAGCAGTACTTC. Amino acids: CAWSEHSGAHTYEQYF. The chain links TRBV30 to TRBJ2-7, with D possibly matching TRBD1 (6 bases). This CDR3 is built from 16 residues. CDR1 and CDR2 from the germline V gene are GTSNPN and SVGIG (reference sequence). The V end was cut by 1 base, the J end by 2 bases, with 18 bases between.

The chain couples TRBV3-1 to TRBJ2-6; TRBD1 matches at 11 bases. The V and J ends lost 5 bases and 0 bases, in that order; junction bases with no gene match: 6. Germline V gives CDR1 LGHDT, CDR2 YNNKEL (reference sequence). The CDR3 has 18 residues. For the CDR3, the DNA is TGTGCCAGCAGCTTCCGGACAGGGGGCAGCTCTGGGGCCAACGTCCTGACTTTC. Its protein product is CASSFRTGGSSGANVLTF.

This clonotype was counted a few times. The chain recombines TRBV4-1 with TRBJ1-4; no definite D call. The CDR3 covers 12 residues. Germline CDR1 is MGHRA and CDR2 is YSYEKL. With 0 bases removed from V and 13 bases from J, the gap between germline ends came to 9 bases. For the CDR3, the DNA is TGCGCCAGCAGCCAAGATGCCGGTAGACTGTTTTTT. It encodes CASSQDAGRLFF.

This clonotype was seen ten or more times. V usage is TRBV28 and J usage is TRBJ2-6, with a possible D match to TRBD1 (5 bases). The CDR3 covers 18 residues. Looked up from germline, CDR1 is MDHEN and CDR2 is SYDVKM. V gave up 2 bases and J gave up 2 bases, with 16 bases separating them. The CDR3 sequence: CASSLVLLRAAGANVLTF. Written as DNA, the CDR3 is TGTGCCAGCAGTTTAGTTTTGCTCAGGGCAGCTGGGGCCAACGTCCTGACTTTC.

This clonotype was picked up many times. The chain has TRBV7-9 and TRBJ2-5; 8 bases are a match to TRBD1. The CDR3 runs to 15 residues. The germline V gene has CDR1 SEHNR and CDR2 FQNEAQ (reference sequence). V dropped 1 base and J dropped 4; count of bases not matched to a gene: 5. The CDR3: CASSLGTGRGETQYF. The CDR3 DNA is TGTGCCAGCAGCTTAGGGACAGGGCGGGGAGAGACCCAGTACTTC.

The J gene is TRBJ2-3, the V gene TRBV2; perhaps TRBD1 as D (5 bases). Germline assignment: CDR1 SNHLY and CDR2 FYNNEI. V lost 6 bases to trimming and J lost 5 bases, with 12 bases between them. CDR3 length: 13 amino acids. DNA of the CDR3: TGTGCCAGCAGAATCCAGGGTGAAGATACGCAGTATTTT. This gives the protein CASRIQGEDTQYF.

This clonotype appeared many times. The J gene is TRBJ1-4, the V gene TRBV9, with D possibly being TRBD1 (5 bases). The V and J ends lost 4 bases and 4 bases respectively, with 14 bases between them. CDR3 length: 15 residues. Germline V gene data show CDR1 as SGDLS and CDR2 as YYNGEE. CDR3 in amino acids: CASSRMGRLNEKLFF. The CDR3 DNA is TGTGCCAGCAGCAGAATGGGACGTCTTAATGAAAAACTGTTTTTT. Based on the CDR3 plus reference TRBV9 and TRBJ1-4, the full variable domain is DSGVTQTPKHLITATGQRVTLRCSPRSGDLSVYWYQQSLDQGLQFLIQYYNGEERAKGNILERFSAQQFPDLHSELNLSSLELGDSALYFCASSRMGRLNEKLFFGSGTQLSVL.

Concerning this clonotype: A much larger clone differs by one base, so this may be a read error. The chain uses TRBV20-1 and TRBJ2-3; the D is unclear. The CDR3 totals 13 residues. Trimming took 3 bases from V and 4 from J, leaving 11 bases between them. The V gene's germline CDR1 is DFQATT and CDR2 SNEGSKA (reference sequence). The CDR3 loop reads CSARFHGADTQYF. In DNA, the CDR3 is TGCAGTGCTAGGTTCCATGGCGCAGATACGCAGTATTTT.

This clonotype appeared a single time. This may arise from a read error, as a much more abundant clone is one base away. This chain connects TRBV7-9 to TRBJ2-7; a possible D gene is TRBD1 (6 bases). The CDR3 runs 12 residues. Germline-derived CDR1 and CDR2 are SEHNR and FQNEAQ (reference sequence). The V gene lost 5 bases and the J gene lost 4 bases, with 9 bases spanning the gap. The CDR3 is CASSAQGYEQYF. The CDR3 DNA is TGTGCCAGCAGCGCACAGGGTTACGAGCAGTACTTC.

On this clonotype itself: A much larger clone is a single base away; this may be a read error. The chain's CDR3 is CASGLGIGLGTEAFF. The CDR3 region has the DNA TGTGCCAGCGGCTTAGGGATAGGGTTGGGCACTGAAGCTTTCTTT. The gene calls are TRBV7-3 and TRBJ1-1; D remains ambiguous. CDR3 length: 15 amino acids. Germline loops: CDR1 SGHTA, CDR2 FQGTGA.

There are a few counts of this clonotype. The chain recombines TRBV30 with TRBJ1-1; 10 bases match TRBD1. The CDR3 consists of 15 residues. Trimming removed 4 bases from V and 0 bases from J; junction bases left unmatched: 5. Germline values: CDR1 GTSNPN, CDR2 SVGIG (reference sequence). The CDR3 protein is CAWMGTGVMNTEAFF. In nucleotides, the CDR3 is TGTGCCTGGATGGGGACAGGGGTTATGAACACTGAAGCTTTCTTT.

This clonotype was seen many times. The gene calls are TRBV19 and TRBJ2-1; 8 positions match TRBD2. The V and J ends lost 0 bases and 0 bases, in that order; junction bases with no gene match: 4. CDR3 length equals 17 residues. Per germline, CDR1 LNHDA and CDR2 SQIVND (reference sequence). CDR3 nucleotide sequence: TGTGCCAGTAGTATAGATCCCAGCGGGAGCTCCTACAATGAGCAGTTCTTC. Protein: CASSIDPSGSSYNEQFF.

The V call is TRBV6-2 or TRBV6-3, the J call TRBJ2-2; D is undetermined. The CDR3 is 15 amino acids. V lost 0 bases and J lost 2, with 7 bases in between. CDR1 and CDR2 from the germline V gene are MNHEY and SVGEGT. The CDR3 region is CASSYSVQNTGELFF. The CDR3 DNA reads as TGTGCCAGCAGTTACTCGGTCCAAAACACCGGGGAGCTGTTTTTT.

This clonotype was observed many times. The V gene is TRBV2, the J gene TRBJ2-1; 9 bases are a match to TRBD1. Germline V gene sequence: CDR1 SNHLY, CDR2 FYNNEI. V shed 5 bases, J shed 1 base, and the junction held 3 bases outside the gene matches. This CDR3 is 15 amino acids long. The CDR3: CASSYRGPSYNEQFF. CDR3 bases: TGTGCCAGCAGTTACAGGGGGCCGTCCTACAATGAGCAGTTCTTC.

Turning to this clonotype: A much larger clone sits a single nucleotide away, making a read error possible. V and J are TRBV12-3 or TRBV12-4 and TRBJ1-5; 7 nucleotides line up with TRBD1. There are 15 residues in the CDR3. The CDR3 loop is CTSTRGTASNQPQHF. In nucleotides, the CDR3 is TGTACCAGCACCCGAGGGACAGCTAGCAATCAGCCCCAGCATTTT.

Many counts were recorded for this clonotype. The CDR3 DNA sequence: TGTGCCAGCAGTTTAAACCAGGGTGGAGACCAAGAGACCCAGTACTTC. Residues: CASSLNQGGDQETQYF. This chain connects TRBV27 to TRBJ2-5; D possibly corresponds to TRBD1 (5 bases). Germline CDR1 and CDR2: MNHEY and SMNVEV (reference sequence). This CDR3 is 16 amino acids long. V lost 2 bases and J 0 bases, leaving 13 bases between the germline ends.

The chain has TRBV5-1 and TRBJ1-3; D is perhaps TRBD1 (5 bases). Germline CDR1 and CDR2: SGHRS and YFSETQ. This CDR3 region has 15 residues. V was trimmed by 2 bases and J by 8 bases, leaving 17 bases between them. The chain's CDR3 is CASSFTGRQGDTIYF. CDR3 coding DNA: TGCGCCAGCAGCTTCACGGGACGGCAAGGGGACACCATATATTTT.

The chain has TRBV27 and TRBJ2-7; no definite D call. The ends were cut back, 3 bases at V and 3 bases at J, with 12 bases in the middle. Per the germline V gene, CDR1 is MNHEY and CDR2 is SMNVEV (reference sequence). This CDR3 is 14 amino acids long. DNA of the CDR3: TGTGCCAGCAGTTTGTTCGTGGGGAACTACGAGCAGTACTTC. It is translated as CASSLFVGNYEQYF.

In its sample, this clonotype was seen a few times. The chain joins TRBV6-1 to TRBJ1-5, with no clear D. Trimming removed 3 bases from V and 0 bases from J, with 9 bases in between. The CDR3 has 15 amino acids. Per the germline V gene, CDR1 is MNHNS and CDR2 is SASEGT. The CDR3 sequence is CASSDWSLSNQPQHF. The CDR3 region has the DNA TGTGCCAGCAGTGATTGGAGTCTTAGCAATCAGCCCCAGCATTTT.

In this sample, this clonotype turned up many times. This sequence joins TRBV29-1 and TRBJ2-3; the match to TRBD1 covers 7 bases. CDR1 and CDR2 from the germline V gene are SQVTM and ANQGSEA. The CDR3 runs to 13 residues. The V gene end was trimmed by 6 bases and the J gene end by 7 bases; junction bases not matched to a gene: 10. CDR3 nucleotide sequence: TGCAGCGTCCAGGATAGGGGGCCTAATACGCAGTATTTT. This gives the protein CSVQDRGPNTQYF.